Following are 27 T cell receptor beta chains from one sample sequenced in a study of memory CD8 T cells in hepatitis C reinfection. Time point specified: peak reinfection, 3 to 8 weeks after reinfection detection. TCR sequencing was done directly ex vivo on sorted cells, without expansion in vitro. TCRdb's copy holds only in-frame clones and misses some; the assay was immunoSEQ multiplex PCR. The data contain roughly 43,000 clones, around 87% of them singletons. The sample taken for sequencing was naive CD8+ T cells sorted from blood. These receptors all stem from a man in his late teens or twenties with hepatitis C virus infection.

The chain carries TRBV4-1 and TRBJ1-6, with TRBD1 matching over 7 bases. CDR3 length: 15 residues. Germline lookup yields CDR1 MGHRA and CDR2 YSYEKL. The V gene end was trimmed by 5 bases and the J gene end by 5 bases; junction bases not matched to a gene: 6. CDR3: CASSFRQGDNSPLHF. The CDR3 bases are TGCGCCAGCAGCTTCCGACAGGGTGATAATTCACCCCTCCACTTT.

In DNA, the CDR3 is TGTGCCAGCAGTTACGACAGCAACTATGGCTACACCTTC. Amino acids: CASSYDSNYGYTF. The rearrangement uses TRBV27 and TRBJ1-2, with a possible D match to TRBD1 (5 bases). Trimming shortened V by 4 bases and J by 2 bases, and 8 bases separated the two germline ends. The CDR3 is 13 residues long. In germline, CDR1 is MNHEY, CDR2 SMNVEV (reference sequence).

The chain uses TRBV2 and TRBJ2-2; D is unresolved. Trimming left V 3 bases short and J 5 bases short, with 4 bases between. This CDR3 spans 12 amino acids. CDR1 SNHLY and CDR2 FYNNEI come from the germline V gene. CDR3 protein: CASSDRTGELFF. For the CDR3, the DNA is TGTGCCAGCAGTGATCGGACCGGGGAGCTGTTTTTT.

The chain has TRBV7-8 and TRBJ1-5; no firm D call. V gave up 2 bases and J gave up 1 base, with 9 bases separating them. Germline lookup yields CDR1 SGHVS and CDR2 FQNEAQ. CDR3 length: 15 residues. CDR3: CASSLSGNSNQPQHF. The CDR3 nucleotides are TGTGCCAGCAGCTTATCGGGGAACAGCAATCAGCCCCAGCATTTT.

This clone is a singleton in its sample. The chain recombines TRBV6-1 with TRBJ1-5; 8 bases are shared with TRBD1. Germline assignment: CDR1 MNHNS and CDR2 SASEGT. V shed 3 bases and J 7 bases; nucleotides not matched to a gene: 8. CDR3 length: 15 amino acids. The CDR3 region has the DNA TGTGCCAGCAGTGACCTCAGGGGGCATAGGCAGCCCCAGCATTTT. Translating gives CASSDLRGHRQPQHF.

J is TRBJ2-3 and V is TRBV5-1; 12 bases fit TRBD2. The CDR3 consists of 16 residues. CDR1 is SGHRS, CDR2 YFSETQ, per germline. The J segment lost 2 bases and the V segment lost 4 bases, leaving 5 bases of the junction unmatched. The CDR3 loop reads CASSPGLAGITDTQYF. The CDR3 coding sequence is TGCGCCAGCAGCCCGGGACTAGCGGGTATCACAGATACGCAGTATTTT.

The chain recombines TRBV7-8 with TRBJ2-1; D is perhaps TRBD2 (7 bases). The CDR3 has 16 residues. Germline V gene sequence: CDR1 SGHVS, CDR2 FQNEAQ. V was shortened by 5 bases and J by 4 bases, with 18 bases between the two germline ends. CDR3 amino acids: CASSPSPGGFYNEQFF. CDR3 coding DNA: TGTGCCAGCAGCCCCTCCCCGGGGGGCTTTTACAATGAGCAGTTCTTC.

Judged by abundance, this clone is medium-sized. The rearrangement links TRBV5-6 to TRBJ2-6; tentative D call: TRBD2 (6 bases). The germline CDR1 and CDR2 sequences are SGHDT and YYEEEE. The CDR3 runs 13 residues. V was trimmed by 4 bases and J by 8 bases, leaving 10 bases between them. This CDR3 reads CASSPGLSNVLTF. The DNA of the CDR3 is TGTGCCAGCAGCCCGGGACTGTCCAACGTCCTGACTTTC.

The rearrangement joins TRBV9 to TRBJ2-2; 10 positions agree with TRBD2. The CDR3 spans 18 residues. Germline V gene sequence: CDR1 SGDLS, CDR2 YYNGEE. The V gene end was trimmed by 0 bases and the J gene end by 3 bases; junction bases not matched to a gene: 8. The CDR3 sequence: CASSVGGAGGLDTGELFF. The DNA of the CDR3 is TGTGCCAGCAGCGTAGGCGGAGCGGGAGGGTTAGACACCGGGGAGCTGTTTTTT.

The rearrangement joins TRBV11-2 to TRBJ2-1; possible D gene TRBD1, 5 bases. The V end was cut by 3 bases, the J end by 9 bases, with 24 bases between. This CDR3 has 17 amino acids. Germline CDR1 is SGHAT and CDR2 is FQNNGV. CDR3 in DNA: TGTGCCAGCAGCTTGATCGACACGGCAGGGCCGGACGGTGAGCAGTTCTTC. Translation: CASSLIDTAGPDGEQFF.

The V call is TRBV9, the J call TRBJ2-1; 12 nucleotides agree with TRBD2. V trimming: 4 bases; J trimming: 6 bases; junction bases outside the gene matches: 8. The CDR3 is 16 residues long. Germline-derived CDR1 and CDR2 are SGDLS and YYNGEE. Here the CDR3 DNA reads TGTGCCAGCAGCCCGCACGGGACTAGCGGGTCCAATGAGCAGTTCTTC. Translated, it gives CASSPHGTSGSNEQFF.

CDR3 sequence: CASSTETGLESNQPQHF. The CDR3 bases are TGTGCCAGTAGTACCGAGACAGGGCTAGAGAGCAATCAGCCCCAGCATTTT. The chain couples TRBV19 to TRBJ1-5, with TRBD1 matching over 7 bases. With V trimmed by 4 bases and J by 1 base, 10 bases remained unmatched. The CDR3 is made up of 17 amino acids. CDR1 and CDR2 from the germline V gene are LNHDA and SQIVND (reference sequence).

The DNA of the CDR3 is TGTGCCAGCAGTCCCCACGAGGCCTTATTGAATGAAAAACTGTTTTTT. It translates to CASSPHEALLNEKLFF. This chain links TRBV2 with TRBJ1-4; D call uncertain. The CDR3 is 16 residues long. V was trimmed by 5 bases and J by 5 bases, leaving 18 bases between them. Germline-derived CDR1 and CDR2 are SNHLY and FYNNEI.

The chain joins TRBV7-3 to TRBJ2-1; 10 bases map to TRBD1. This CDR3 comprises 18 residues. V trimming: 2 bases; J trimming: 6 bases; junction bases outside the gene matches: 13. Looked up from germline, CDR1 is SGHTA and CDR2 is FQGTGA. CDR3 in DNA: TGTGCCAGCAGCTTACTCGGGACAGGGGATTTTGGAGGCAATGAGCAGTTCTTC. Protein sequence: CASSLLGTGDFGGNEQFF. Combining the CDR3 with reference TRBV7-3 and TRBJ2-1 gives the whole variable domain GAGVSQTPSNKVTEKGKYVELRCDPISGHTALYWYRQSLGQGPEFLIYFQGTGAADDSGLPNDRFFAVRPEGSVSTLKIQRTERGDSAVYLCASSLLGTGDFGGNEQFFGPGTRLTVL.

The CDR3 sequence is CASSTTSGRIYEQFF. DNA for the CDR3: TGTGCCAGTAGTACAACTAGCGGGAGGATCTATGAGCAGTTCTTC. The J gene is TRBJ2-1, the V gene TRBV19, with 12 positions matching TRBD2. Germline V gene lookup returns CDR1 LNHDA and CDR2 SQIVND (reference sequence). The CDR3 runs 15 residues. V dropped 4 bases and J dropped 8; count of bases not matched to a gene: 6.

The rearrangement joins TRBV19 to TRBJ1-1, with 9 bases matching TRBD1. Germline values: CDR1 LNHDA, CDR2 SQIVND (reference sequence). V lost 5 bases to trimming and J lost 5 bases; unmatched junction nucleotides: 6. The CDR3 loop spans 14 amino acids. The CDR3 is CASSAGTGRTEAFF. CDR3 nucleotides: TGTGCCAGTAGTGCCGGGACAGGGAGAACTGAAGCTTTCTTT.

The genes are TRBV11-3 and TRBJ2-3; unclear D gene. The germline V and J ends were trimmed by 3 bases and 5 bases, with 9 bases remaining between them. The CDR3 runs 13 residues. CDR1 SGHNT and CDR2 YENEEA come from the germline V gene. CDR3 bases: TGTGCCAGCAGCTTTGCCAGTGGAGATACGCAGTATTTT. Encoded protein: CASSFASGDTQYF. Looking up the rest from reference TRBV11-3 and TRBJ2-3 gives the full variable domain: EAGVVQSPRYKIIEKKQPVAFWCNPISGHNTLYWYLQNLGQGPELLIRYENEEAVDDSQLPKDRFSAERLKGVDSTLKIQPAELGDSAVYLCASSFASGDTQYFGPGTRLTVL.

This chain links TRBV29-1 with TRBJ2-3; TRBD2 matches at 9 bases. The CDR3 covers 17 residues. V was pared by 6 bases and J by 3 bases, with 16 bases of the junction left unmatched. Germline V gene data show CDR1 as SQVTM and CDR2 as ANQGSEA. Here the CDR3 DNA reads TGCAGCGTCGAATTAGGGGACAGCGGGGGGCTTACAGATACGCAGTATTTT. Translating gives CSVELGDSGGLTDTQYF.

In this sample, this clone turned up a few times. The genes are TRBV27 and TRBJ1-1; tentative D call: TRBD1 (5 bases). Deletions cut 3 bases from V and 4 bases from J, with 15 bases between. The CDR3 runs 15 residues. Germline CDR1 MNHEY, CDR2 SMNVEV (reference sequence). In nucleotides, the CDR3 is TGTGCCAGCAGTTTCTTGGGGGGTTATGGCACTGAAGCTTTCTTT. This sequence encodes CASSFLGGYGTEAFF.

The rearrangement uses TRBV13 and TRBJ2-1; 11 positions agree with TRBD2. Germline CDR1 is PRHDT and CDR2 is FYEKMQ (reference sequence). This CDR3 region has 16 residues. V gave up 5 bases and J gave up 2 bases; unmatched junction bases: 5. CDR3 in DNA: TGTGCCAGCAGCCCGGGGACTAGCGGAACCTACAATGAGCAGTTCTTC. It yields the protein CASSPGTSGTYNEQFF.

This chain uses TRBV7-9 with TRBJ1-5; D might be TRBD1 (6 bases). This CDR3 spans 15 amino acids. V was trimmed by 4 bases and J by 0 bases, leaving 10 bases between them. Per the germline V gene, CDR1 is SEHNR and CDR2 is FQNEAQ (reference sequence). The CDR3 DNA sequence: TGTGCCAGCAGCTCCACAGGGTTTAGCAATCAGCCCCAGCATTTT. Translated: CASSSTGFSNQPQHF. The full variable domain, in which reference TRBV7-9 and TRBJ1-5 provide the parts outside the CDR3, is DTGVSQNPRHKITKRGQNVTFRCDPISEHNRLYWYRQTLGQGPEFLTYFQNEAQLEKSRLLSDRFSAERPKGSFSTLEIQRTEQGDSAMYLCASSSTGFSNQPQHFGDGTRLSIL.

Here the CDR3 reads CASGFPGTGDGYTF. CDR3 DNA sequence: TGTGCCAGTGGGTTCCCCGGGACAGGGGATGGCTACACCTTC. The chain uses TRBV19 and TRBJ1-2; 10 nucleotides match TRBD1. V lost 8 bases, J lost 6 bases, and 9 bases stayed unmatched. Germline CDR1 is LNHDA and CDR2 is SQIVND (reference sequence). The CDR3 runs 14 residues.

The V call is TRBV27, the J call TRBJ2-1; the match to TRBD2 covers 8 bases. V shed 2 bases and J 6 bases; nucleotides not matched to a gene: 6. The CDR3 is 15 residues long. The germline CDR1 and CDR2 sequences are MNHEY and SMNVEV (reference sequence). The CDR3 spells CASSLTGGLVNEQFF. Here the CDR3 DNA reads TGTGCCAGCAGTTTAACGGGAGGGCTTGTCAATGAGCAGTTCTTC.

DNA of the CDR3: TGTGCCAGCAGTTTCAGCCTAGCGGGAGTTAGTGGGGCCAACGTCCTGACTTTC. Residues: CASSFSLAGVSGANVLTF. This chain links TRBV28 with TRBJ2-6, with 10 nucleotides matching TRBD2. With V trimmed by 3 bases and J by 3 bases, 8 bases remained unmatched. The CDR3 is 18 residues long. CDR1 MDHEN and CDR2 SYDVKM come from the germline V gene.

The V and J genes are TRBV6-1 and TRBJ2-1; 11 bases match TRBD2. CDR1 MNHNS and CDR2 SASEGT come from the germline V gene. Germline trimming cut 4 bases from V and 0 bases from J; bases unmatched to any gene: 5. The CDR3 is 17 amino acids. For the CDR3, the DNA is TGTGCCAGCAGTGCGCTAGCGGGGGGACGCTCCTACAATGAGCAGTTCTTC. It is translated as CASSALAGGRSYNEQFF.

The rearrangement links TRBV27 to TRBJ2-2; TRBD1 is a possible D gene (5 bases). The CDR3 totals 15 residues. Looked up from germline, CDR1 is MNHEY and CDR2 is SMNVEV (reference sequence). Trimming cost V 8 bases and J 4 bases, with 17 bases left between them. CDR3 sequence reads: CASGGANYATGELFF. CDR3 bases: TGTGCCAGCGGTGGGGCCAACTACGCCACCGGGGAGCTGTTTTTT.

This CDR3 reads CASSPGGGQGDYEQYF. DNA for the CDR3: TGTGCCAGCAGTCCCGGCGGGGGACAGGGGGATTACGAGCAGTACTTC. The chain uses TRBV27 and TRBJ2-7, with 11 bases identical to TRBD1. Germline assignment: CDR1 MNHEY and CDR2 SMNVEV (reference sequence). Unmatched junction bases numbered 10, after V lost 5 bases and J lost 4 bases. The CDR3 length is 16 residues.